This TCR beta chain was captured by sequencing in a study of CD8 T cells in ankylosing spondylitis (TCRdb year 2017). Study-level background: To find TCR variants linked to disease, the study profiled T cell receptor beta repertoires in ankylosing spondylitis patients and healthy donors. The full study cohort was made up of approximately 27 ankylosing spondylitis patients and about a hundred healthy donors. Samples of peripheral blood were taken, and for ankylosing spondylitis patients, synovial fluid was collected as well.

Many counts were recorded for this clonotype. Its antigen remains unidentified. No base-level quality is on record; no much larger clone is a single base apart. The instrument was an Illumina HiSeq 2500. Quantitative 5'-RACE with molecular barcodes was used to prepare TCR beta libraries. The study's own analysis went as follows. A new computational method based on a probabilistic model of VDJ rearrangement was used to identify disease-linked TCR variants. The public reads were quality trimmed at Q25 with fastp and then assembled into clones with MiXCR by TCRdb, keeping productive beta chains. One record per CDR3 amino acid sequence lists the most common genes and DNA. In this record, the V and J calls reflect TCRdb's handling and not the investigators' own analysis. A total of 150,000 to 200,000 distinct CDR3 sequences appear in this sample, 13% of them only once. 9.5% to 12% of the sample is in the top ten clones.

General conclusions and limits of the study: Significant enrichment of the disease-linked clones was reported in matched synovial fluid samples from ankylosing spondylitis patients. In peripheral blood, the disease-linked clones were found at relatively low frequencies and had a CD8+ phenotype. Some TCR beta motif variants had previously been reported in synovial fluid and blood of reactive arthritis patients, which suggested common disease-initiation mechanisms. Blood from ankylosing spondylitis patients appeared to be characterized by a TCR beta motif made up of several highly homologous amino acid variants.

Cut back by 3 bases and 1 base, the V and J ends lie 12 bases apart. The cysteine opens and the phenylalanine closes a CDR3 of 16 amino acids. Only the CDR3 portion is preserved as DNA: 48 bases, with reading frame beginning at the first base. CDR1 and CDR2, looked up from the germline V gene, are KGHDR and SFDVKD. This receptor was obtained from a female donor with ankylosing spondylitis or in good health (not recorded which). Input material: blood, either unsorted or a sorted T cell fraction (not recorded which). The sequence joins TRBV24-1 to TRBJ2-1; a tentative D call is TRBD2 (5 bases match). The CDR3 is CATSDPGGTSYNEQFF. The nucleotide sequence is TGTGCCACCAGTGATCCTGGAGGAACGTCCTACAATGAGCAGTTCTTC.